The rows below give T cell receptor beta chains drawn from one sample of a study of CD8 T cells in Susac syndrome. A single record per CDR3 protein comes from TCRdb applying MiXCR to the immunoSEQ multiplex PCR reads. The data hold around 170,000 distinct CDR3 sequences, with approximately 95% observed a single time. The sample taken for sequencing was CD4+ T cells from PBMCs. The receptors here all came from a human donor with Susac syndrome. Each CDR3 is given with its conserved first and last residue. A D gene is named only where the DNA matches it firmly. Clone size appears in some rows only: once, few, many, or a class for an expanded clone.

CDR3nt,CDR3aa,d_gene,abundance,v_gene,j_gene
TGTGCCAGCAGCGTAGAGGGGGGGTCCACCTACGAGCAGTACTTC,CASSVEGGSTYEQYF,NA,NA,TRBV9,TRBJ2-7
TGCAGCGCCCGGGGGGGGGCCGGGCACAATGAGCAGTTCTTC,CSARGGAGHNEQFF,TRBD2,NA,TRBV29-1,TRBJ2-1
TGTGCCAGCAGCCAAGAGATAATCGGGGACTCCACCTACGAGCAGTACTTC,CASSQEIIGDSTYEQYF,NA,NA,TRBV4-2,TRBJ2-7
TGTGCCAGCGGTTACGCCGGGACGGGAAGCTACGAGCAGTACTTC,CASGYAGTGSYEQYF,NA,NA,TRBV6-5,TRBJ2-7
TGTGCCAGCAGCTTGGTGCTAGCGGGGCCCCAGCATTTT,CASSLVLAGPQHF,NA,NA,TRBV5-8,TRBJ1-5
TGCAGTGCTCTATTAGGTTCTGGCTACACCTTC,CSALLGSGYTF,NA,NA,TRBV20-1,TRBJ1-2
TGTGCCAGCAAAATAGCGGGCTCGAACACCGGGGAGCTGTTTTTT,CASKIAGSNTGELFF,TRBD2,NA,TRBV7-2,TRBJ2-2
TGTGCCACCTCCGTATCCGGGACAGGGTCGTGGGATACGCAGTATTTT,CATSVSGTGSWDTQYF,TRBD1,NA,TRBV24-1,TRBJ2-3
TGTGCCAACCCGGACAGGGGAGGAGGCGTCGGCACCGGGGAGCTGTTTTTT,CANPDRGGGVGTGELFF,TRBD1,NA,TRBV19,TRBJ2-2
TGTGCCAGCAGGGAATTCCGGGGGCACAATCAGCCCCAGCATTTT,CASREFRGHNQPQHF,NA,NA,TRBV6-5,TRBJ1-5
TGTGCCAGCTCACCACAAACGGACCCCGGAGCTTTCTTT,CASSPQTDPGAFF,NA,NA,TRBV18,TRBJ1-1
TGTGCCAGCCTTGGGGGGCACTCTGGGGCCAACGTCCTGACTTTC,CASLGGHSGANVLTF,NA,NA,TRBV6-2/TRBV6-3,TRBJ2-6
TGTGCCAGCTCAAATGAAGAAAACACTGAAGCTTTCTTT,CASSNEENTEAFF,NA,NA,TRBV18,TRBJ1-1
TGCGCCAGCAGCCAAATCCCTAGCGGTTCCGAGCAGTACTTC,CASSQIPSGSEQYF,TRBD2,NA,TRBV4-1,TRBJ2-7
TGTGCCAGCAGCTTAAAAGAGACCCAGTACTTC,CASSLKETQYF,NA,many,TRBV12-3/TRBV12-4,TRBJ2-5
TGTGCCAGCGAGTCTTCTATCCGTGAGCAGTTCTTC,CASESSIREQFF,NA,NA,TRBV27,TRBJ2-1
TGCGCCAGCAGCTTGATGGTCGGCCAAGAGACCCAGTACTTC,CASSLMVGQETQYF,NA,NA,TRBV5-1,TRBJ2-5
TGTGCCAGTATCCAAGGGTACACTGAAGCTTTCTTT,CASIQGYTEAFF,NA,NA,TRBV19,TRBJ1-1
TGTGCCAGCAGCCGAGACAGCCAAGCGGTTCAGTACTTC,CASSRDSQAVQYF,NA,NA,TRBV13,TRBJ2-4
TGCAGCGTTGGACGCCGCGAGACCCAGTACTTC,CSVGRRETQYF,NA,once,TRBV29-1,TRBJ2-5
TGTGCCAGCAGCTCCGGTGCCGGGGAGACCCAGTACTTC,CASSSGAGETQYF,NA,NA,TRBV7-3,TRBJ2-5
TGTGCCAGCTCGACGACGGCCAGCGGGGGAGGGGAGACCCAGTACTTC,CASSTTASGGGETQYF,TRBD2,NA,TRBV18,TRBJ2-5
TGTGCCATCCGACAGGACGGAACCTATGGCTACACCTTC,CAIRQDGTYGYTF,NA,NA,TRBV10-3,TRBJ1-2
TGTGCCAGCACGGGTGTTCGGCCACCCTACGAGCAGTACTTC,CASTGVRPPYEQYF,NA,NA,TRBV6-5,TRBJ2-7
TGTGCCAGCAGTTTGGCAGGCCATGGCTACACCTTC,CASSLAGHGYTF,NA,NA,TRBV28,TRBJ1-2
TGTGCCAGCAGCCGCAATCCAGGTTCAAACATTCAGTACTTC,CASSRNPGSNIQYF,NA,NA,TRBV7-2,TRBJ2-4
TGTGCCACCAGCAGAGAGGGCCCCGGCGGCGAGCAGTACTTC,CATSREGPGGEQYF,NA,NA,TRBV15,TRBJ2-7
TGTGCCAGCAGCCCGGGACGAGGGATTGCAACTAATGAAAAACTGTTTTTT,CASSPGRGIATNEKLFF,NA,NA,TRBV3-1,TRBJ1-4
TGTGCCAGCTCACCAGGGGCCCCGGGAGCCACAGATACGCAGTATTTT,CASSPGAPGATDTQYF,NA,NA,TRBV18,TRBJ2-3
TGCGCCAGCAGCTTGAGAGGCGCGGCTGAAGCTTTCTTT,CASSLRGAAEAFF,NA,NA,TRBV5-1,TRBJ1-1
TGTGCCAGCAGCTTCACAGATACGCAGTATTTT,CASSFTDTQYF,NA,many,TRBV11-2,TRBJ2-3
TGCAGTGCCAAATGGCCAGGGATCAGCTATGGCTACACCTTC,CSAKWPGISYGYTF,NA,NA,TRBV20-1,TRBJ1-2
TGTGCCACCGGACTCCCGCAGTTCTTC,CATGLPQFF,NA,NA,TRBV19,TRBJ2-1
TGTGCCAGCAGTGCCCCCGGGACAGGGCTGTATCAGCCCCAGCATTTT,CASSAPGTGLYQPQHF,TRBD1,NA,TRBV28,TRBJ1-5
TGTGCCAGTCTAGCTGGGCAGGGGGCGAATGAGCAGTTCTTC,CASLAGQGANEQFF,TRBD1,once,TRBV19,TRBJ2-1
TGTGCCAGCAGTCGCCCCTCTAGCGGAGAAAGCTCCTACAATGAGCAGTTCTTC,CASSRPSSGESSYNEQFF,TRBD2,NA,TRBV6-2/TRBV6-3,TRBJ2-1
TGTGCCAGCAGCTTAGGTAGCGGGGAATTGGAGACCCAGTACTTC,CASSLGSGELETQYF,TRBD2,NA,TRBV7-9,TRBJ2-5
TGTGCCAGCAGCTTAGCGGCGAACACCGGGGAGCTGTTTTTT,CASSLAANTGELFF,NA,few,TRBV7-8,TRBJ2-2
TGTGCCAGCGGCGAGGAGGGGGTATCTGGGACCCAGTACTTC,CASGEEGVSGTQYF,NA,NA,TRBV2,TRBJ2-5
TGTGCCAGCAGCCAAGAACAGGCAGGTCCGACAGAGCCCGATCAGCCCCAGCATTTT,CASSQEQAGPTEPDQPQHF,NA,once,TRBV4-2,TRBJ1-5